The present entry profiles one T cell receptor beta chain with its context. Its antigen specificity is not known. Base qualities are not at hand, and no much larger clone is one base apart. This sample is part of a study of blood T cell repertoires in COVID-19 (dated by TCRdb to the early 2020s). Context from the whole study: The collaborator samples originated in the United States, Italy and Spain and spanned the acute and convalescent phases of COVID-19. The material from the prospective study consisted of cDNA or gDNA derived from T cells, B-cell-depleted T cells, or PBMCs. Subjects who had been exposed to COVID-19, were actively infected with it, or had recovered from it provided the deeply sampled blood TCRbeta repertoires that made up the dataset. A freely available public database, intended as a resource for researchers studying the immune response to SARS-CoV-2, is where the repertoires were released. Samples came from the ongoing ImmuneRACE study (first 160 participants) plus 1,254 subjects from 6 global collaborators. Nearly every sample came with metadata listing a de-identified subject ID, COVID-19 status, age in years and sex. Where HLA class I and class II types were available, the types were taken from metadata supplied by the sample provider, not from assay-based typing.

TCRbeta CDR3 regions were amplified from genomic DNA by means of the immunoSEQ Assay, a bias-controlled multiplex PCR. From the authors' description of their analysis: Nucleated cell counts per sample were estimated from amplification of reference gene primers within the assay. To quantify the absolute abundance of each unique TCRbeta CDR3 rearrangement, sequence reads were collapsed and filtered. For each sample, productive Simpson clonality was calculated as the square root of Simpson's diversity index over productive rearrangements. TCRdb's version of the immuneACCESS table is confined to in-frame rearrangements and falls short of the full clone set. An unresolved V gene accounts for under half of the shortfall where checked; the remainder is of unknown origin. Clonal size and the V and J genes are those of that table, whereas D and trimming came from the DNA. Counted in this sample were about 180,000 clones; approximately 90% of them appeared once. Jointly, the top ten make up 2.5% to 3% of the sample.

Sequences MNHEY (CDR1) and SMNVEV (CDR2) are obtained from the germline V gene (reference sequence). From V the trimming removes 3 bases and from J it removes 7 bases, while the gene matches leave 7 bases of the junction unaccounted for. The cysteine opens and the phenylalanine closes a CDR3 of 15 amino acids. The only DNA kept is the CDR3, 45 bases in frame from the first base. Beyond this particular receptor, the publication reports: Clinical and demographic metadata were provided uncurated, with the amount varying by source and participant.

Whole blood was collected in K2EDTA tubes by collaborating institutions according to the institutions' own protocols. For TCRbeta analysis, collaborators shipped samples as frozen whole blood, isolated PBMCs, or DNA extracted from either of those sample types. The V gene is TRBV27 and the J gene is TRBJ2-1; the central 9 bases match TRBD2. The TCR was taken from a woman in her 30s with active or convalescent COVID-19. Sequenced sample: peripheral blood. The CDR3 protein: CASSLTSGRYNEQFF. The nucleotide sequence is given as TGTGCCAGCAGTTTGACAAGCGGGAGGTATAATGAGCAGTTCTTC.